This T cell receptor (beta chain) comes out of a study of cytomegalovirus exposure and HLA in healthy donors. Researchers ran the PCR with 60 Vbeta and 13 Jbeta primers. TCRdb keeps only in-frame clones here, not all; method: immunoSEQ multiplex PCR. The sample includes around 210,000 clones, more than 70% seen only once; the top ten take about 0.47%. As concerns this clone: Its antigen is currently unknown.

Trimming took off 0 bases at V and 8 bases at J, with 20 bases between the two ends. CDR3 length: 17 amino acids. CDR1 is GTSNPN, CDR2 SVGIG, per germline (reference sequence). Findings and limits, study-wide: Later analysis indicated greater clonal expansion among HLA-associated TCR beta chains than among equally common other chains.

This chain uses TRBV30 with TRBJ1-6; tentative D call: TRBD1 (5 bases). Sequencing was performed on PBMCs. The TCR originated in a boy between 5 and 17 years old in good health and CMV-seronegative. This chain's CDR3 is CAWSVLPVRQIHSPLHF. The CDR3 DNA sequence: TGTGCCTGGAGTGTATTGCCGGTTCGACAGATTCATTCACCCCTCCACTTT.